This TCR beta chain was profiled in a study of CD8 T cells in Susac syndrome. Germline V CDR1 and CDR2: SGHVS, FNYEAQ. Trimming took 5 bases from V and 5 from J; bases not matched to a gene: 14. This CDR3 comprises 17 residues. Reverse transcription of roughly 0.45 to 1 ug RNA was performed with random hexamers. Amplification of TCR beta CDR3 was carried out by immunoSEQ multiplex PCR, which covered 54 Vbeta and 13 Jbeta segments. TCRdb redid the calling of the immunoSEQ multiplex PCR reads with MiXCR, one entry per CDR3 protein. The table lists 350,000 to 550,000 distinct CDR3 sequences, approximately 85% of them singletons.

V usage is TRBV7-6 and J usage is TRBJ2-3, with 9 bases matching TRBD2. The sequencing input was CD8+ T cells from PBMCs. The TCR was taken from a human donor with multiple sclerosis. The CDR3 sequence is CASSRETPGLAIDTQYF. CDR3 bases: TGTGCCAGCAGCCGAGAGACTCCGGGACTAGCCATAGATACGCAGTATTTT.